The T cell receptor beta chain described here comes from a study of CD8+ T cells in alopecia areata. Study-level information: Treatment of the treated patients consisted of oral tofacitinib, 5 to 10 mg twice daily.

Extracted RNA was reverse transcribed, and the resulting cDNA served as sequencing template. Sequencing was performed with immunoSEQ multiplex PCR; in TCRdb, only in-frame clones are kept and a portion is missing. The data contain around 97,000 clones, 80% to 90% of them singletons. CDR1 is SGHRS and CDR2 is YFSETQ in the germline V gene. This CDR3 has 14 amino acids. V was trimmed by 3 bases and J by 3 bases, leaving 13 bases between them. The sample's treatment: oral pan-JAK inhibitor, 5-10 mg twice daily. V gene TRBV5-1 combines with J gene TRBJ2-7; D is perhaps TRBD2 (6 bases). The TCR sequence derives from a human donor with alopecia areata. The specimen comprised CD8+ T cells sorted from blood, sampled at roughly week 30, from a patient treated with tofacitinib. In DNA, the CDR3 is TGCGCCAGCAGCTCCGTCGGGGGTAACTACGAGCAGTACTTC. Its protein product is CASSSVGGNYEQYF. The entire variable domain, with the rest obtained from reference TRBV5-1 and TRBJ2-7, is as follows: KAGVTQTPRYLIKTRGQQVTLSCSPISGHRSVSWYQQTPGQGLQFLFEYFSETQRNKGNFPGRFSGRQFSNSRSEMNVSTLELGDSALYLCASSSVGGNYEQYFGPGTRLTVT.